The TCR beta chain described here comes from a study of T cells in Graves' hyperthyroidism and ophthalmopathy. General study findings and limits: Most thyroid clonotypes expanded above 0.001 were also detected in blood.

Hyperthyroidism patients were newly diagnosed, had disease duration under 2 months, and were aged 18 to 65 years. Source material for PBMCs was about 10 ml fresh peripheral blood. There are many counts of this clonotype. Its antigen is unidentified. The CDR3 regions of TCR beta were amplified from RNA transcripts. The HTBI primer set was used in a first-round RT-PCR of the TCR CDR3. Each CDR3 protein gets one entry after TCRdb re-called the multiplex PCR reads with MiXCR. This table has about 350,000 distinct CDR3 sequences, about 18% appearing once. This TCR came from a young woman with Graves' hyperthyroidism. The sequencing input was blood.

The CDR3: CASSQLEGETQYF. Written as DNA, the CDR3 is TGTGCCAGCAGCCAACTGGAGGGGGAGACCCAGTACTTC. The chain has TRBV3-1 and TRBJ2-5; a possible D gene is TRBD2 (6 bases). Germline V CDR1 and CDR2: LGHDT, YNNKEL (reference sequence). Trimming removed 2 bases at V and 5 bases at J, with 9 bases between. CDR3 size: 13 residues.